These 23 T cell receptor beta chains came from one sample sequenced in a study of beta chain features in type 1 diabetes. The investigators reverse transcribed all of the isolated RNA, so they sequenced expressed TCRB transcripts. TCRdb's copy holds only in-frame clones and misses some; the assay was immunoSEQ multiplex PCR. The sample shows hundreds of thousands of clones, about 17% of them seen only once. Material for sequencing was naive CD4+ T cells from blood. The receptors come from a woman aged 18-30 years in good health.

V gene TRBV7-9 combines with J gene TRBJ2-5; 7 bases match TRBD2. The CDR3 totals 15 residues. V lost 5 bases, J lost 3 bases, and 9 bases stayed unmatched. Germline V gene data show CDR1 as SEHNR and CDR2 as FQNEAQ (reference sequence). Here the CDR3 DNA reads TGTGCCAGCAGCACCCGGCCAGGGAGGGAAGAGACCCAGTACTTC. It encodes CASSTRPGREETQYF.

Only a few counts were recorded for this clone. V is TRBV5-5 and J is TRBJ1-2, with D tentatively TRBD1 (6 bases). From germline, CDR1 is SGHKS and CDR2 YYEKEE (reference sequence). Between the trimmed V and J ends, which lost 2 bases and 8 bases, there was a span of 16 bases. This CDR3 has 14 amino acids. Here the CDR3 reads CASSLPATGQGYTF. The CDR3 DNA follows: TGTGCCAGCAGCTTACCCGCAACAGGGCAGGGCTACACCTTC.

CDR3: CASSPPYAGGSGELFF. CDR3 DNA: TGTGCCAGCTCACCACCGTATGCAGGGGGATCCGGGGAGCTGTTTTTT. V usage is TRBV18 and J usage is TRBJ2-2; 7 bases map to TRBD1. This CDR3 comprises 16 residues. V shed 0 bases and J 6 bases; nucleotides not matched to a gene: 7. Germline CDR1 is KGHSH and CDR2 is LQKENI.

This clone showed up just a few times. V gene TRBV18 combines with J gene TRBJ2-1; 9 positions match TRBD2. J was trimmed by 2 bases and V by 5 bases; bases with no gene match: 7. This CDR3 has 16 amino acids. Germline V lookup: CDR1 KGHSH, CDR2 LQKENI. CDR3 DNA: TGTGCCAGCTCAGTACCTAGCGGGATGGCCTACAATGAGCAGTTCTTC. Protein sequence: CASSVPSGMAYNEQFF.

This clone was recorded a few times. The rearrangement joins TRBV7-9 to TRBJ2-3; D possibly uses TRBD1 or TRBD2 (5 bases each). The CDR3 has 15 residues. The germline CDR1 and CDR2 sequences are SEHNR and FQNEAQ (reference sequence). With 5 bases removed from V and 6 bases from J, the gap between germline ends came to 18 bases. The CDR3 coding sequence is TGTGCCAGCAGCCCGCCGGGACCACGGTGGGATACGCAGTATTTT. This gives the protein CASSPPGPRWDTQYF.

This chain uses TRBV10-3 with TRBJ2-1, with 7 bases lining up with TRBD2. Germline CDR1 ENHRY, CDR2 SYGVKD. V lost 8 bases and J lost 9; bases outside the gene matches: 10. This CDR3 is built from 13 residues. CDR3 DNA sequence: TGTGCCATCCAAAACTCGGGAGGAGTTGAGCAGTTCTTC. Its translation: CAIQNSGGVEQFF.

The table lists this clone with a few counts. The chain has TRBV9 and TRBJ2-1; maybe TRBD2 (7 bases). The CDR3 has 17 residues. Germline V gene sequence: CDR1 SGDLS, CDR2 YYNGEE. Between the trimmed V and J ends, which lost 0 bases and 4 bases, there was a span of 17 bases. The CDR3 nucleotides are TGTGCCAGCAGCGTAGCAGGGGCTCTAGCGGTATACAATGAGCAGTTCTTC. Its translation is CASSVAGALAVYNEQFF.

The CDR3 nucleotides read TGCGCCAGCAGCTTGGCCTCGGGACAGACCACAGATACGCAGTATTTT. Translation gives CASSLASGQTTDTQYF. The chain is built from TRBV5-1 and TRBJ2-3; 7 bases are shared with TRBD1. Looked up from germline, CDR1 is SGHRS and CDR2 is YFSETQ. The CDR3 extends over 16 amino acids. With 0 bases clipped from V and 2 bases from J, the junction kept 6 bases outside the gene matches.

V is TRBV18 and J is TRBJ2-5; a possible D gene is TRBD1 (5 bases). The CDR3 is 14 amino acids. Per the germline V gene, CDR1 is KGHSH and CDR2 is LQKENI. Trimming cost V 3 bases and J 4 bases, with 12 bases left between them. The CDR3 is CASSPDTEVETQYF. In DNA form, the CDR3 reads TGTGCCAGCTCACCGGACACCGAGGTAGAGACCCAGTACTTC.

This clone was counted only a few times. The J gene is TRBJ2-2, the V gene TRBV19, with no clear D. The CDR3 spans 16 residues. V gave up 2 bases and J gave up 6 bases, with 16 bases separating them. Looked up from germline, CDR1 is LNHDA and CDR2 is SQIVND (reference sequence). CDR3 region: CASSIRLGLPAGELFF. CDR3 nucleotides: TGTGCCAGTAGTATAAGGCTGGGCCTGCCCGCCGGGGAGCTGTTTTTT.

The chain is built from TRBV9 and TRBJ2-7; D uncertain. Germline V gene data show CDR1 as SGDLS and CDR2 as YYNGEE. The V gene lost 0 bases and the J gene lost 6 bases, with 4 bases spanning the gap. The CDR3 loop spans 11 amino acids. This CDR3 reads CASSVGPEQYF. Written as DNA, the CDR3 is TGTGCCAGCAGCGTAGGTCCCGAGCAGTACTTC.

Concerning this clone itself: Other DNA variants within this sample encode the same CDR3. The chain links TRBV9 to TRBJ2-1; D could derive from TRBD1 or TRBD2 (6 bases each). The germline gives CDR1 SGDLS, CDR2 YYNGEE. This CDR3 region has 15 residues. The germline V and J ends were trimmed by 3 bases and 0 bases, with 10 bases remaining between them. The CDR3 loop reads CASSGGGGSYNEQFF. The CDR3 region has the DNA TGTGCCAGCAGCGGCGGAGGGGGCTCCTACAATGAGCAGTTCTTC.

The chain carries TRBV18 and TRBJ1-2, with TRBD1 matching over 7 bases. This CDR3 is built from 18 residues. The V segment lost 3 bases and the J segment 5 bases; nucleotides outside the gene matches: 18. CDR1 KGHSH and CDR2 LQKENI come from the germline V gene. CDR3: CASSPLDQLPGTEYGYTF. The CDR3 coding sequence is TGTGCCAGCTCACCGCTAGACCAATTGCCCGGGACAGAATATGGCTACACCTTC.

This clone was seen a handful of times. The CDR3 bases are TGTGCCAGCAGCGCGATATCCCGGGGAGCTACCTTC. It yields the protein CASSAISRGATF. The chain uses TRBV5-4 and TRBJ1-2; no firm D call. This CDR3 has 12 residues. V was trimmed by 4 bases and J by 14 bases, leaving 18 bases between them. Germline CDR1 SGHNT, CDR2 YYREEE (reference sequence).

The chain recombines TRBV2 with TRBJ1-3; D not certain. CDR1 and CDR2 (germline): SNHLY, FYNNEI. This CDR3 comprises 16 residues. V lost 5 bases, J lost 0 bases, and 14 bases lay in between. This chain's CDR3 is CASSISGSHSGNTIYF. The CDR3 DNA sequence: TGTGCCAGCAGTATATCAGGTTCCCACTCTGGAAACACCATATATTTT. The whole variable domain, remainder taken from reference TRBV2 and TRBJ1-3, is EPEVTQTPSHQVTQMGQEVILRCVPISNHLYFYWYRQILGQKVEFLVSFYNNEISEKSEIFDDQFSVERPDGSNFTLKIRSTKLEDSAMYFCASSISGSHSGNTIYFGEGSWLTVV.

The V gene is TRBV5-1, the J gene TRBJ1-5; 8 nucleotides agree with TRBD1. The CDR3 has 14 residues. V was clipped by 4 bases and J by 5 bases; unmatched bases: 5. CDR1 is SGHRS and CDR2 is YFSETQ in the germline V gene. DNA for the CDR3: TGCGCCAGCAGCCCGTGGACAGGGCATCAGCCCCAGCATTTT. This sequence encodes CASSPWTGHQPQHF. Filled out from reference TRBV5-1 and TRBJ1-5, the complete variable domain reads KAGVTQTPRYLIKTRGQQVTLSCSPISGHRSVSWYQQTPGQGLQFLFEYFSETQRNKGNFPGRFSGRQFSNSRSEMNVSTLELGDSALYLCASSPWTGHQPQHFGDGTRLSIL.

The chain couples TRBV5-1 to TRBJ2-3; maybe TRBD1 (5 bases). The CDR3 is made up of 15 amino acids. V lost 0 bases, J lost 0 bases, and 8 bases lay in between. CDR1 and CDR2 (germline): SGHRS, YFSETQ. The CDR3 protein is CASSLGQLSTDTQYF. The CDR3 DNA is TGCGCCAGCAGCTTGGGACAGTTGAGCACAGATACGCAGTATTTT.

This rearrangement joins TRBV29-1 to TRBJ2-3, with D uncertain. The length of the CDR3 is 14 residues. Germline V gene sequence: CDR1 SQVTM, CDR2 ANQGSEA. V dropped 7 bases and J dropped 6 bases, with 20 bases sitting between them. The CDR3 loop is CSALVIRAADTQYF. The CDR3 DNA reads as TGCAGCGCCCTGGTGATAAGGGCCGCTGATACGCAGTATTTT.

This chain links TRBV25-1 with TRBJ1-4; D is perhaps TRBD1 (5 bases). Trimming cost V 3 bases and J 7 bases, with 12 bases left between them. Germline CDR1 MGHDK, CDR2 SYGVNS. The CDR3 sequence is 14 residues long. CDR3 in DNA: TGTGCCAGCAGTGAGAGAGGGGTCGGTGAAAAACTGTTTTTT. Protein sequence: CASSERGVGEKLFF. Filled out from reference TRBV25-1 and TRBJ1-4, the complete variable domain reads EADIYQTPRYLVIGTGKKITLECSQTMGHDKMYWYQQDPGMELHLIHYSYGVNSTEKGDLSSESTVSRIRTEHFPLTLESARPSHTSQYLCASSERGVGEKLFFGSGTQLSVL.

This chain connects TRBV7-9 to TRBJ1-5, with 7 bases fitting TRBD1. The germline gives CDR1 SEHNR, CDR2 FQNEAQ (reference sequence). The CDR3 is 14 residues long. The V gene end was trimmed by 1 base and the J gene end by 5 bases; junction bases not matched to a gene: 2. The CDR3 DNA is TGTGCCAGCAGCTTAGGGGACAGCTATCAGCCCCAGCATTTT. Translation: CASSLGDSYQPQHF.

This clone was found a few times. This chain uses TRBV7-3 with TRBJ1-1; 8 bases are a match to TRBD1. CDR3 length equals 13 residues. V gave up 6 bases and J gave up 5 bases; unmatched junction bases: 5. Germline V gene lookup returns CDR1 SGHTA and CDR2 FQGTGA. The CDR3 sequence is CASRQGVTTEAFF. The CDR3 region has the DNA TGTGCCAGCAGACAGGGGGTTACAACTGAAGCTTTCTTT. Complete variable domain (other parts from reference TRBV7-3 and TRBJ1-1): GAGVSQTPSNKVTEKGKYVELRCDPISGHTALYWYRQSLGQGPEFLIYFQGTGAADDSGLPNDRFFAVRPEGSVSTLKIQRTERGDSAVYLCASRQGVTTEAFFGQGTRLTVV.

The CDR3 spells CASSSGSRGSSYNEQFF. The CDR3, as DNA: TGTGCCAGCAGCTCGGGGAGCCGGGGGAGCTCCTACAATGAGCAGTTCTTC. This sequence joins TRBV5-6 and TRBJ2-1; D may be TRBD2 (6 bases). Germline V gene sequence: CDR1 SGHDT, CDR2 YYEEEE. V lost 3 bases and J 0 bases, leaving 16 bases between the germline ends. This CDR3 has 17 amino acids.

V and J are TRBV7-2 and TRBJ1-3; the match to TRBD1 covers 7 bases. V lost 5 bases, J lost 3 bases, and 10 bases stayed unmatched. The CDR3 covers 16 residues. The germline CDR1 and CDR2 sequences are SGHTA and FQGNSA. The CDR3 DNA follows: TGTGCCAGCAGCCTCGCCGAGACAGGGTATGGAAACACCATATATTTT. This codes for CASSLAETGYGNTIYF.